This is a list of T cell receptor beta chains from one sample in a study of cytomegalovirus exposure and HLA in healthy donors. Measured with immunoSEQ multiplex PCR; TCRdb has only the in-frame clones, and not every one. Of over 95,000 clones detected, 74% appear once; the ten largest clones hold just over 2%. The sequenced material came from PBMCs. These receptors all come from a human donor in good health. CDR3s include the opening cysteine and the closing phenylalanine or tryptophan. Each record gives: V gene, D gene, CDR3 length, J gene, clone size, CDR3 protein, CDR3 DNA. The D gene is left open where the match is weak. Clone size appears in some rows only: once, few, many, or a class for an expanded clone.

V: TRBV29-1
D: TRBD2
length: 14
J: TRBJ2-2
size: -
CDR3: CSVVDTGGTGELFF
DNA: TGCAGCGTCGTCGACACCGGGGGGACCGGGGAGCTGTTTTTT

V: TRBV18
D: -
length: 15
J: TRBJ2-7
size: -
CDR3: CASSPNPGVEDEQYF
DNA: TGTGCCAGCTCACCTAACCCAGGGGTGGAGGACGAGCAGTACTTC

V: TRBV7-2
D: -
length: 14
J: TRBJ2-2
size: -
CDR3: CASSPRVNTGELFF
DNA: TGTGCCAGCAGCCCCAGGGTGAACACCGGGGAGCTGTTTTTT

V: TRBV5-4
D: -
length: 13
J: TRBJ1-5
size: -
CDR3: CASSRDSNQPQHF
DNA: TGTGCCAGCAGTCGGGATAGCAATCAGCCCCAGCATTTT

V: TRBV4-3
D: TRBD1
length: 14
J: TRBJ2-3
size: few
CDR3: CASSGQGRTDTQYF
DNA: TGCGCCAGCAGCGGACAGGGCCGCACAGATACGCAGTATTTT

V: TRBV7-9
D: TRBD1
length: 16
J: TRBJ1-2
size: -
CDR3: CASSLARGGADYGYTF
DNA: TGTGCCAGCAGCTTAGCGAGAGGGGGCGCGGACTATGGCTACACCTTC

V: TRBV28
D: TRBD2
length: 13
J: TRBJ2-7
size: few
CDR3: CASRVGGSGEQYF
DNA: TGTGCCAGCAGAGTGGGGGGGTCGGGGGAGCAGTACTTC

V: TRBV7-3
D: TRBD2
length: 16
J: TRBJ2-6
size: -
CDR3: CASSLSLRGVPNVLTF
DNA: TGTGCCAGCAGCTTATCTTTGCGGGGGGTCCCCAACGTCCTGACTTTC

V: TRBV6-6
D: -
length: 13
J: TRBJ1-5
size: few
CDR3: CATTRDSNQPQHF
DNA: TGTGCCACCACCCGGGATAGCAATCAGCCCCAGCATTTT

V: TRBV5-1
D: -
length: 13
J: TRBJ2-7
size: -
CDR3: CASSLGGPYEQYF
DNA: TGCGCCAGCAGCTTGGGGGGCCCCTACGAGCAGTACTTC

V: TRBV29-1
D: -
length: 12
J: TRBJ1-2
size: few
CDR3: CSVERQGLIGTF
DNA: TGCAGCGTGGAACGCCAGGGTTTAATAGGGACCTTC

V: TRBV12-5
D: -
length: 11
J: TRBJ1-1
size: -
CDR3: CASALNTEAFF
DNA: TGTGCTAGTGCTCTGAACACTGAAGCTTTCTTT

V: TRBV7-2
D: TRBD1
length: 14
J: TRBJ2-7
size: many
CDR3: CASNRDSPSYEQYF
DNA: TGTGCCAGCAATCGGGACAGCCCCTCCTACGAGCAGTACTTC

V: TRBV6-1
D: TRBD1
length: 13
J: TRBJ1-5
size: once
CDR3: CASRDRSNQPQHF
DNA: TGTGCCAGCCGGGACAGAAGCAATCAGCCCCAGCATTTT

V: TRBV30
D: -
length: 13
J: TRBJ1-2
size: -
CDR3: CAWSVRGNYGYTF
DNA: TGTGCCTGGAGTGTACGAGGGAACTATGGCTACACCTTC

V: TRBV19
D: -
length: 14
J: TRBJ1-2
size: few
CDR3: CASSIRGANYGYTF
DNA: TGTGCCAGTAGTATAAGAGGTGCCAACTATGGCTACACCTTC

V: TRBV28
D: -
length: 14
J: TRBJ2-4
size: -
CDR3: CASNQVLAKNIQYF
DNA: TGTGCCAGCAATCAGGTCCTAGCCAAAAACATTCAGTACTTC

V: TRBV27
D: -
length: 14
J: TRBJ1-1
size: -
CDR3: CASSFGQVNTEAFF
DNA: TGTGCCAGCAGTTTCGGCCAGGTGAACACTGAAGCTTTCTTT

V: TRBV19
D: -
length: 17
J: TRBJ1-3
size: -
CDR3: CASSPPFGGTSGNTIYF
DNA: TGTGCCAGTAGCCCCCCCTTCGGGGGTACATCTGGAAACACCATATATTTT

V: TRBV4-2
D: TRBD2
length: 15
J: TRBJ2-2
size: -
CDR3: CASSRLAGDTGELFF
DNA: TGTGCCAGCAGCCGACTAGCGGGGGACACCGGGGAGCTGTTTTTT

V: TRBV10-1
D: -
length: 13
J: TRBJ1-2
size: -
CDR3: CASRDSWSYGYTF
DNA: TGCGCCAGCAGGGACTCCTGGAGCTATGGCTACACCTTC

V: TRBV6-5
D: -
length: 11
J: TRBJ2-7
size: -
CDR3: CASSEWGVGSF
DNA: -

V: TRBV5-4
D: -
length: 15
J: TRBJ2-5
size: -
CDR3: CASSPPGGFGETQYF
DNA: TGTGCCAGCAGCCCACCGGGGGGCTTCGGAGAGACCCAGTACTTC

V: TRBV7-9
D: -
length: 14
J: TRBJ2-1
size: -
CDR3: CASSRTNSYNEQFF
DNA: TGTGCCAGCTCACGGACAAACTCCTACAATGAGCAGTTCTTC

V: TRBV4-1
D: TRBD1
length: 17
J: TRBJ1-6
size: -
CDR3: CASSQGGQGSRNSPLHF
DNA: TGCGCCAGCAGCCAAGGGGGACAGGGGTCGCGAAATTCACCCCTCCACTTT

V: TRBV6-5
D: -
length: 14
J: TRBJ1-6
size: -
CDR3: CASSPPGLQSPLHF
DNA: TGTGCCAGCAGTCCTCCTGGGTTACAGTCACCCCTCCACTTT

V: TRBV10-1
D: -
length: 23
J: TRBJ2-2
size: -
CDR3: CASSLIGVDTPIICTKRTGELFF
DNA: TGCGCCAGCAGTCTGATAGGGGTTGACACCCCCATCATTTGTACAAAAAGGACCGGGGAGCTGTTTTTT

V: TRBV7-2
D: -
length: 14
J: TRBJ1-2
size: -
CDR3: CASSYSQGNYGYTF
DNA: TGTGCCAGCAGCTATTCCCAGGGCAACTATGGCTACACCTTC

V: TRBV7-2
D: -
length: 14
J: TRBJ2-7
size: -
CDR3: CASSFGGGAYEQYF
DNA: TGTGCCAGCAGCTTTGGAGGGGGCGCCTACGAGCAGTACTTC

V: TRBV5-1
D: TRBD1
length: 15
J: TRBJ2-5
size: -
CDR3: CASSLDRPTLGEQYF
DNA: TGCGCCAGCAGCCTGGACAGGCCGACCTTAGGAGAGCAGTACTTC

V: TRBV14
D: TRBD2
length: 20
J: TRBJ2-1
size: -
CDR3: CASSHRPGLAGASSYNEQFF
DNA: TGTGCCAGCAGCCACAGACCGGGACTAGCGGGGGCGAGCTCCTACAATGAGCAGTTCTTC

V: TRBV6-1
D: -
length: 11
J: TRBJ2-1
size: -
CDR3: CASEPGSEQFF
DNA: TGTGCCAGTGAGCCGGGGAGTGAGCAGTTCTTC

V: TRBV7-9
D: TRBD1
length: 16
J: TRBJ2-7
size: -
CDR3: CSSSSPKQGARNEQYF
DNA: TGTTCCAGCAGCTCCCCAAAACAGGGGGCGCGGAACGAGCAGTACTTC

V: TRBV28
D: TRBD1
length: 15
J: TRBJ2-2
size: -
CDR3: CASSLGTGGPGELFF
DNA: TGTGCCAGCAGTTTAGGGACAGGGGGTCCCGGGGAGCTGTTTTTT